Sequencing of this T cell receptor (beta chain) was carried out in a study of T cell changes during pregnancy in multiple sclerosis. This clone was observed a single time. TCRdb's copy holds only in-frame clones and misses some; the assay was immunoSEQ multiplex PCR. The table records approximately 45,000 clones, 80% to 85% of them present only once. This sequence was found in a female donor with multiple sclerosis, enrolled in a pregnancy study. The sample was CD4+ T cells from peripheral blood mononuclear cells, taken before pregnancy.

CDR3 sequence: CASSWDRANYGYTF. CDR3 sequence (DNA): TGTGCCAGCAGTTGGGACAGAGCTAACTATGGCTACACCTTC. The rearrangement links TRBV2 to TRBJ1-2, with 7 positions matching TRBD1. The CDR3 has 14 residues. Germline assignment: CDR1 SNHLY and CDR2 FYNNEI. The J segment lost 0 bases and the V segment lost 5 bases, leaving 3 bases of the junction unmatched.